The 2 T cell receptor beta chains listed next were all sequenced from one sample in a study of T-cell reconstitution after alpha-beta-depleted transplantation in children. Library preparation (for TCRbeta) was performed with unique molecular identifiers. TCRdb itself ran the PCR reads through MiXCR, one entry per CDR3 protein. The sample consists of about 600,000 distinct CDR3 sequences, roughly a tenth of them appearing once. Source: PBMCs from the stem cell graft donor, taken from the stem cell graft. The receptors stem from a human donor who donated a stem cell graft to a child with acute myeloid leukemia.

At least ten counts were recorded for this clonotype. The chain uses TRBV20-1 and TRBJ2-7, with D perhaps matching TRBD2 (5 bases). CDR3 length: 15 amino acids. CDR1 and CDR2 from the germline V gene are DFQATT and SNEGSKA (reference sequence). V lost 0 bases, J lost 6 bases, and 18 bases lay in between. CDR3 coding DNA: TGCAGTGCTAGAGATCCTAGGACGGGAACCACCGAGCAGTACTTC. Protein product: CSARDPRTGTTEQYF.

Ten or more counts support this clonotype. The chain combines TRBV12-3 or TRBV12-4 with TRBJ2-6; 9 bases line up with TRBD1. Trimming at V came to 2 bases and at J to 2 bases, leaving 4 bases not matched to a gene. The CDR3 is 17 residues long. The CDR3 region has the DNA TGTGCCAGCAGTTTAATACAGGGGGCGACTGGGGCCAACGTCCTGACTTTC. Amino acids: CASSLIQGATGANVLTF.